This T cell receptor beta chain was obtained from a study of blood T cell repertoires in COVID-19. Measured with immunoSEQ multiplex PCR; TCRdb has only the in-frame clones, and not every one. The sample yields 95,000 to 120,000 clones, about 90% seen once. The V and J ends lost 10 bases and 6 bases respectively, with 15 bases between them. The CDR3 runs 12 residues. Germline V gives CDR1 SNHLY, CDR2 FYNNEI. V is TRBV2 and J is TRBJ1-1; D is possibly TRBD1 (6 bases). The TCR comes from a woman aged 50 to 65 with acute or convalescent COVID-19. Sequenced: peripheral blood. CDR3 residues: CATRGGLAEAFF. The CDR3 DNA follows: TGTGCCACCAGAGGGGGTTTGGCTGAAGCTTTCTTT.